Following are 25 T cell receptor beta chains from one sample sequenced in a study of T cells in pancreatic ductal adenocarcinoma. Clones were sequenced by immunoSEQ multiplex PCR, and TCRdb holds only the in-frame ones, with some missing. Counted here are more than 85,000 clones, 90% to 95% occurring once; the ten biggest clones make up 3.1%. Selected pancreatic ductal adenocarcinoma patients had undergone surgery without neoadjuvant therapy. Material: PBMCs. These receptors originate from a human donor with pancreatic ductal adenocarcinoma.

This clone is deemed medium-sized. This chain uses TRBV25-1 with TRBJ2-7; 12 nucleotides align to TRBD2. This CDR3 contains 18 residues. In germline, CDR1 is MGHDK, CDR2 SYGVNS. The V gene end was trimmed by 2 bases and the J gene end by 2 bases; junction bases not matched to a gene: 10. In DNA form, the CDR3 reads TGTGCCAGCAGTGAAGGACTAGCGGGAAGAGGTACTACCTACGAGCAGTACTTC. This translates into CASSEGLAGRGTTYEQYF.

The chain links TRBV10-3 to TRBJ2-7, with 8 bases aligning to TRBD1. This CDR3 contains 18 residues. Germline assignment: CDR1 ENHRY and CDR2 SYGVKD. V gave up 0 bases and J gave up 0 bases; unmatched junction bases: 10. The CDR3 here is CAISESPPHRGSSYEQYF. In DNA form, the CDR3 reads TGTGCCATCAGTGAGTCACCCCCCCACAGGGGGAGCTCCTACGAGCAGTACTTC.

The chain uses TRBV30 and TRBJ2-3; TRBD2 matches at 14 bases. J gave up 1 base and V 4 bases, and 4 bases lay outside the gene matches. From germline, CDR1 is GTSNPN and CDR2 SVGIG (reference sequence). This CDR3 has 16 residues. CDR3 in DNA: TGTGCCTGGAAGACTAGCGGGAGGGTGGGCACAGATACGCAGTATTTT. Translated, it gives CAWKTSGRVGTDTQYF.

V gene TRBV29-1 combines with J gene TRBJ2-3; 8 positions match TRBD2. The CDR3 is made up of 14 amino acids. Germline V gene data show CDR1 as SQVTM and CDR2 as ANQGSEA. V gave up 4 bases and J gave up 5 bases; unmatched junction bases: 8. Written as DNA, the CDR3 is TGCAGCGTTGCACCCTCCCGGGGGGGAGATACGCAGTATTTT. This encodes CSVAPSRGGDTQYF.

The genes are TRBV7-9 and TRBJ1-1, with D uncertain. Trimming removed 9 bases from V and 3 bases from J, with 14 bases in between. Germline CDR1 reads SEHNR; CDR2 reads FQNEAQ (reference sequence). The CDR3 extends over 13 amino acids. CDR3 residues: CASQPQVDTEAFF. In DNA form, the CDR3 reads TGTGCCAGTCAGCCCCAGGTTGACACTGAAGCTTTCTTT. Drawing the rest from reference TRBV7-9 and TRBJ1-1, the complete variable domain is DTGVSQNPRHKITKRGQNVTFRCDPISEHNRLYWYRQTLGQGPEFLTYFQNEAQLEKSRLLSDRFSAERPKGSFSTLEIQRTEQGDSAMYLCASQPQVDTEAFFGQGTRLTVV.

The chain recombines TRBV9 with TRBJ2-3, with 7 bases identical to TRBD2. The CDR3 length is 15 residues. The V segment lost 2 bases and the J segment 1 base; nucleotides outside the gene matches: 4. Germline lookup yields CDR1 SGDLS and CDR2 YYNGEE. In DNA, the CDR3 is TGTGCCAGCAGCGTTGGGCTAGCGGGCACAGATACGCAGTATTTT. Amino acids: CASSVGLAGTDTQYF. The full variable domain, completed using reference TRBV9 and TRBJ2-3, is DSGVTQTPKHLITATGQRVTLRCSPRSGDLSVYWYQQSLDQGLQFLIQYYNGEERAKGNILERFSAQQFPDLHSELNLSSLELGDSALYFCASSVGLAGTDTQYFGPGTRLTVL.

This clone was picked up one time. The chain links TRBV28 to TRBJ2-7; D gene uncertain. The length of the CDR3 is 13 residues. Germline V gene data show CDR1 as MDHEN and CDR2 as SYDVKM. V was pared by 1 base and J by 3 bases, with 7 bases between. The CDR3 loop is CASSLSPFYEQYF. The CDR3 DNA reads as TGTGCCAGCAGTTTATCCCCATTCTACGAGCAGTACTTC.

The chain uses TRBV5-8 and TRBJ1-5; D perhaps matches TRBD1 (6 bases). Germline CDR1 is SGHTS and CDR2 is YDEGEE. The CDR3 is 15 residues long. Trimming took 0 bases from V and 0 from J, leaving 7 bases between them. CDR3 sequence: CASSLEQGSNQPQHF. CDR3 sequence (DNA): TGTGCCAGCAGCTTGGAACAGGGTAGCAATCAGCCCCAGCATTTT.

The chain recombines TRBV11-2 with TRBJ2-7; 9 nucleotides agree with TRBD2. Trimming took 5 bases from V and 2 from J; bases not matched to a gene: 7. Looked up from germline, CDR1 is SGHAT and CDR2 is FQNNGV. This CDR3 is 15 amino acids long. The CDR3 here is CASSPFSGSPYEQYF. CDR3 coding DNA: TGTGCCAGCAGCCCCTTTAGCGGGAGCCCCTACGAGCAGTACTTC.

This chain links TRBV28 with TRBJ2-7; 7 nucleotides agree with TRBD1. Germline V CDR1 and CDR2: MDHEN, SYDVKM. V shed 4 bases and J 7 bases; nucleotides not matched to a gene: 4. There are 12 residues in the CDR3. Here the CDR3 DNA reads TGTGCCAGCAGTTCCCCCAGGGGGGAGCAGTACTTC. It specifies CASSSPRGEQYF.

A few counts support this clone. This chain links TRBV29-1 with TRBJ2-6, with TRBD1 as a possible D gene (6 bases). Trimming took 6 bases from V and 1 from J, leaving 16 bases between them. CDR3 length equals 16 residues. Germline-derived CDR1 and CDR2 are SQVTM and ANQGSEA. The CDR3, as DNA: TGCAGCGTCTTTCGGGCAGGGGCTTCTGGGGCCAACGTCCTGACTTTC. Protein product: CSVFRAGASGANVLTF.

CDR3 sequence: CASSSGLAGMETQYF. CDR3 DNA: TGTGCCAGCAGCTCGGGACTAGCGGGGATGGAGACCCAGTACTTC. This sequence joins TRBV7-9 and TRBJ2-5; 13 nucleotides agree with TRBD2. CDR3 length: 15 residues. Germline values: CDR1 SEHNR, CDR2 FQNEAQ (reference sequence). Trimming took 4 bases from V and 5 from J; bases not matched to a gene: 4.

The chain recombines TRBV18 with TRBJ2-7; TRBD1 is a possible D gene (6 bases). V lost 6 bases to trimming and J lost 3 bases, with 12 bases between them. Looked up from germline, CDR1 is KGHSH and CDR2 is LQKENI. The CDR3 runs 13 residues. The CDR3 protein is CASSFGQNYEQYF. The DNA for the CDR3 is TGTGCCAGCTCCTTTGGACAGAACTACGAGCAGTACTTC.

This clone was picked up one time. The rearrangement joins TRBV19 to TRBJ2-2; 7 positions agree with TRBD1. CDR1 LNHDA and CDR2 SQIVND come from the germline V gene (reference sequence). With V trimmed by 8 bases and J by 0 bases, 6 bases remained unmatched. The CDR3 is 15 amino acids. Here the CDR3 DNA reads TGTGCCAGTGGGACGCAGGGGGCGAACACCGGGGAGCTGTTTTTT. Translation: CASGTQGANTGELFF. Variable domain in full (rest from reference TRBV19 and TRBJ2-2): DGGITQSPKYLFRKEGQNVTLSCEQNLNHDAMYWYRQDPGQGLRLIYYSQIVNDFQKGDIAEGYSVSREKKESFPLTVTSAQKNPTAFYLCASGTQGANTGELFFGEGSRLTVL.

The V and J genes are TRBV28 and TRBJ2-1; 7 bases map to TRBD2. The CDR3 contains 15 residues. The germline CDR1 and CDR2 sequences are MDHEN and SYDVKM. V was clipped by 3 bases and J by 3 bases; unmatched bases: 5. Written as DNA, the CDR3 is TGTGCCAGCAGTTTGAGGCTAGCGGACTACAATGAGCAGTTCTTC. It is translated as CASSLRLADYNEQFF.

The chain carries TRBV5-1 and TRBJ1-1; TRBD1 agrees at 10 bases. With V trimmed by 2 bases and J by 0 bases, 4 bases remained unmatched. This CDR3 spans 16 amino acids. Germline loops: CDR1 SGHRS, CDR2 YFSETQ. Written as DNA, the CDR3 is TGCGCCAGCAGCTTTGACAGGGGGCTGATGAACACTGAAGCTTTCTTT. Translating gives CASSFDRGLMNTEAFF.

A word on this clone: The same CDR3 arises from other DNA sequences in this sample as well. This rearrangement joins TRBV5-1 to TRBJ2-5, with 7 bases fitting TRBD1. V gave up 7 bases and J gave up 5 bases; unmatched junction bases: 2. The CDR3 loop spans 11 amino acids. Looked up from germline, CDR1 is SGHRS and CDR2 is YFSETQ. Written as DNA, the CDR3 is TGCGCCAGCCGGGGACAGGAGACCCAGTACTTC. It translates to CASRGQETQYF.

J is TRBJ2-5 and V is TRBV6-5; tentative D call: TRBD1 (5 bases). Looked up from germline, CDR1 is MNHEY and CDR2 is SVGAGI. The CDR3 length is 13 residues. V gave up 6 bases and J gave up 4 bases, with 12 bases separating them. The CDR3 spells CASRETARETQYF. As DNA, the CDR3 is TGTGCCAGCAGGGAGACAGCCCGAGAGACCCAGTACTTC.

DNA for the CDR3: TGCGCCAGCAGCCCAGGACTAGCGGAGGATACGCAGTATTTT. Translating gives CASSPGLAEDTQYF. The gene calls are TRBV5-1 and TRBJ2-3; 10 bases line up with TRBD2. Losses at the gene ends were 4 bases for V and 6 bases for J; bases not matched to a gene: 5. This CDR3 has 14 amino acids. Germline V gives CDR1 SGHRS, CDR2 YFSETQ. Using reference TRBV5-1 and TRBJ2-3 for the parts outside the CDR3, the full variable domain is KAGVTQTPRYLIKTRGQQVTLSCSPISGHRSVSWYQQTPGQGLQFLFEYFSETQRNKGNFPGRFSGRQFSNSRSEMNVSTLELGDSALYLCASSPGLAEDTQYFGPGTRLTVL.

The rearrangement joins TRBV5-4 to TRBJ2-5, with a possible D match to TRBD2 (6 bases). This CDR3 has 13 residues. V gave up 9 bases and J gave up 4 bases, with 16 bases separating them. The germline V gene encodes CDR1 SGHNT and CDR2 YYREEE (reference sequence). The CDR3 bases are TGTGCCACCACGTCGGGAGTATCAGAGACCCAGTACTTC. It yields the protein CATTSGVSETQYF. The full variable domain, its missing parts supplied by reference TRBV5-4 and TRBJ2-5, is ETGVTQSPTHLIKTRGQQVTLRCSSQSGHNTVSWYQQALGQGPQFIFQYYREEENGRGNFPPRFSGLQFPNYSSELNVNALELDDSALYLCATTSGVSETQYFGPGTRLLVL.

This chain uses TRBV28 with TRBJ2-3; possible D gene TRBD2, 5 bases. The V gene's germline CDR1 is MDHEN and CDR2 SYDVKM. Trimming stripped 8 bases from V and 0 bases from J, with 12 bases between. CDR3 length: 14 residues. CDR3 nucleotides: TGTGCCAGCGGGGAGCGTTCTAGCACAGATACGCAGTATTTT. Its protein is CASGERSSTDTQYF.

Regarding this clone: This same CDR3 is encoded by further DNA sequences in the sample. The CDR3 coding sequence is TGCGCCAGCAGCTTCGGGACAGGGGGGATCTATGGCTACACCTTC. Translating gives CASSFGTGGIYGYTF. The rearrangement links TRBV5-1 to TRBJ1-2; 11 bases are shared with TRBD1. V lost 2 bases to trimming and J lost 4 bases; unmatched junction nucleotides: 4. CDR1 SGHRS and CDR2 YFSETQ come from the germline V gene. The CDR3 sequence is 15 residues long.

J is TRBJ1-5 and V is TRBV7-2; TRBD1 matches 7 bases. This CDR3 has 15 amino acids. CDR1 is SGHTA, CDR2 FQGNSA, per germline. Trimming at V came to 5 bases and at J to 3 bases, leaving 7 bases not matched to a gene. CDR3 nucleotide sequence: TGTGCCAGCAGCCCAAGGGGGCTCATCAATCAGCCCCAGCATTTT. Protein sequence: CASSPRGLINQPQHF. The full variable domain, completed using reference TRBV7-2 and TRBJ1-5, is GAGVSQSPSNKVTEKGKDVELRCDPISGHTALYWYRQSLGQGLEFLIYFQGNSAPDKSGLPSDRFSAERTGGSVSTLTIQRTQQEDSAVYLCASSPRGLINQPQHFGDGTRLSIL.

V gene TRBV6-1 combines with J gene TRBJ2-7; a weak D match, TRBD2 (6 bases). Trimming pared 6 bases from V and 5 bases from J, leaving 14 bases between. The CDR3 sequence is 13 residues long. Looked up from germline, CDR1 is MNHNS and CDR2 is SASEGT. In DNA, the CDR3 is TGTGCCAGCAGGGCGGAGGGGCTGCACGAGCAGTACTTC. Translation: CASRAEGLHEQYF.

The chain is built from TRBV6-4 and TRBJ2-2; TRBD1 might be the D (6 bases). V lost 4 bases to trimming and J lost 7 bases, with 13 bases between them. Germline V gene sequence: CDR1 MRHNA, CDR2 SNTAGT. CDR3 length equals 14 residues. The CDR3 loop is CASSVEEGDGELFF. The CDR3, as DNA: TGTGCCAGCAGTGTAGAAGAGGGGGACGGGGAGCTGTTTTTT.